This is a list of T cell receptor beta chains from one sample in a study of T cell repertoires in cytomegalovirus infection. One entry per CDR3 protein results from TCRdb running MiXCR on the reads. Among around 490,000 distinct CDR3 sequences listed, approximately 25% were seen once. Material for sequencing was PBMCs. These receptors came from a human donor in good health (CMV status not recorded). Some clones in this sample may be carry-over from other donors' samples. CDR3s include the opening cysteine and the closing phenylalanine or tryptophan. D genes are given only for firm matches. Clone size appears in some rows only: once, few, many, or a class for an expanded clone.

>-|-|TRBJ2-1|TRBV4-3
CASQPLVGDYNEQFF
TGCGCCAGCCAACCACTAGTCGGAGATTACAATGAGCAGTTCTTC
>-|-|TRBJ1-2|TRBV7-2
CASIRDSLYGYTF
TGTGCCAGCATCAGAGACAGTCTCTATGGCTACACCTTC
>-|few|TRBJ1-1|TRBV29-1
CSVGGARNTEAFF
TGCAGCGTTGGGGGGGCGCGGAACACTGAAGCTTTCTTT
>TRBD1|-|TRBJ2-5|TRBV11-3
CASSLDGQVIQETQYF
TGTGCCAGCAGCCTTGATGGACAGGTCATCCAAGAGACCCAGTACTTC
>TRBD2|few|TRBJ2-5|TRBV30
CAWASLAGVGETQYF
TGTGCCTGGGCGAGCCTAGCGGGAGTTGGAGAGACCCAGTACTTC
>-|few|TRBJ2-5|TRBV7-2
CASSLAGLALETQYF
TGTGCCAGCAGCTTAGCCGGGCTAGCGTTAGAGACCCAGTACTTC
>TRBD2|-|TRBJ2-3|TRBV11-2
CASSLDASGARPDTQYF
TGTGCCAGCAGCTTAGATGCTAGCGGGGCTCGGCCAGATACGCAGTATTTT
>TRBD1|many|TRBJ1-1|TRBV7-2
CASSLEGQGNAEAFF
TGTGCCAGCAGCTTAGAGGGACAGGGAAATGCTGAAGCTTTCTTT
>TRBD2|-|TRBJ2-1|TRBV4-1
CASSQEVWGTRKNNEQFF
TGCGCCAGCAGCCAAGAGGTTTGGGGGACTAGGAAGAACAATGAGCAGTTCTTC
>-|many|TRBJ2-3|TRBV7-8
CAGGLSTDTQYF
TGTGCCGGGGGGTTAAGCACAGATACGCAGTATTTT
>TRBD2|-|TRBJ2-7|TRBV7-6
CASSSRRETYEQYF
TGTGCCAGCAGCTCTCGGCGGGAGACCTACGAGCAGTACTTC
>-|-|TRBJ2-2|TRBV5-5
CASSLFQYGGELFF
TGTGCCAGCAGCTTGTTTCAATACGGCGGGGAGCTGTTTTTT
>TRBD1|-|TRBJ1-2|TRBV19
CASSIVRDRAAYGYTF
TGTGCCAGTAGTATAGTGCGGGACAGGGCCGCGTATGGCTACACCTTC
>TRBD2|many|TRBJ2-2|TRBV7-2
CASSPWSSGRYTGELFF
TGTGCCAGCAGCCCTTGGAGCAGCGGGAGGTACACCGGGGAGCTGTTTTTT
>-|-|TRBJ1-2|TRBV19
CASSLLRGITNYGYTF
TGTGCCAGTAGTCTACTGCGTGGGATAACTAACTATGGCTACACCTTC
>TRBD2|many|TRBJ2-3|TRBV7-9
CASSLGTSGRLTDTQYF
TGTGCCAGCAGCCTCGGGACTAGCGGGAGGTTGACAGATACGCAGTATTTT
>TRBD2|few|TRBJ2-1|TRBV6-2/TRBV6-3
CASIKSGSYNEQFF
TGTGCCAGCATAAAAAGCGGGAGCTACAATGAGCAGTTCTTC
>-|-|TRBJ2-1|TRBV5-4
CASSLTGSRSEQFF
TGTGCCAGCAGCTTGACAGGGTCGAGGAGTGAGCAGTTCTTC
>TRBD2|-|TRBJ2-1|TRBV7-9
CASSSTLTPGGKKFF
TGTGCCAGCAGCTCTACCCTTACCCCGGGAGGAAAAAAGTTCTTC
>TRBD1|-|TRBJ2-3|TRBV28
CASSEQGGTRTDTQYF
TGTGCCAGCAGTGAACAGGGGGGCACTCGCACAGATACGCAGTATTTT
>TRBD2|many|TRBJ2-1|TRBV7-2
CASSLVRGRGYNEQFF
TGTGCCAGCAGCTTAGTTCGCGGGAGGGGTTACAATGAGCAGTTCTTC
>-|many|TRBJ1-1|TRBV6-2/TRBV6-3
CASRSLPGVYTEAFF
TGTGCCAGCAGGTCTCTCCCAGGGGTTTACACTGAAGCTTTCTTT
>TRBD2|-|TRBJ2-1|TRBV7-9
CASSGAGGPYNEQFF
TGTGCCAGCAGCGGGGCGGGGGGCCCTTACAATGAGCAGTTCTTC
>-|many|TRBJ2-5|TRBV7-2
CASSGDIQETQYF
TGTGCCAGCAGCGGGGATATCCAAGAGACCCAGTACTTC
>TRBD1|-|TRBJ1-3|TRBV5-1
CASSTGASVSTIYF
TGCGCCAGCAGTACAGGGGCGAGTGTGAGCACCATATATTTT
>-|few|TRBJ1-2|TRBV15
CATSRDLDRNYGYTF
TGTGCCACCAGCAGAGATCTAGACCGTAACTATGGCTACACCTTC
>TRBD2|many|TRBJ2-3|TRBV7-2
CASSLVGLAGVSADTQYF
TGTGCCAGCAGCTTAGTGGGACTAGCGGGAGTTAGTGCAGATACGCAGTATTTT
>TRBD1|many|TRBJ2-7|TRBV7-2
CASSLGQGGFGEQYF
TGTGCCAGCAGCTTAGGACAGGGGGGATTCGGCGAGCAGTACTTC
>-|-|TRBJ1-2|TRBV11-3
CASSAYRHGSNYGYTF
TGTGCCAGCAGCGCCTACAGGCACGGCTCTAACTATGGCTACACCTTC
>TRBD1|-|TRBJ1-2|TRBV20-1
CSASQGQNYGYTF
TGCAGTGCTTCACAGGGACAGAACTATGGCTACACCTTC
>TRBD2|many|TRBJ2-1|TRBV7-8
CASSLRGEYNEQFF
TGTGCCAGCAGCTTACGGGGGGAATACAATGAGCAGTTCTTC
>TRBD2|-|TRBJ2-3|TRBV7-9
CASSLARAGGPRRSDMQYF
TGTGCCAGCAGCTTAGCGCGAGCGGGAGGGCCGCGTCGTTCGGATATGCAGTATTTT
>-|many|TRBJ1-3|TRBV7-9
CASRAPGPPADTIYF
TGTGCCAGCAGGGCCCCGGGACCCCCGGCGGACACCATATATTTT
>-|-|TRBJ1-1|TRBV27
CASTRGRTLNTEAFF
TGTGCCAGCACCCGAGGGAGGACCTTGAACACTGAAGCTTTCTTT
>-|many|TRBJ2-7|TRBV7-2
CASSLGGGTASYEQYF
TGTGCCAGCAGCTTAGGCGGCGGGACAGCTTCCTACGAGCAGTACTTC
>TRBD1|-|TRBJ2-1|TRBV7-9
CASSPAQGDRYNEQFF
TGTGCCAGCAGCCCGGCGCAGGGGGACCGTTACAATGAGCAGTTCTTC
>TRBD2|-|TRBJ2-1|TRBV4-1
CASSPSGMGSNEQFF
TGCGCCAGCAGCCCGAGCGGGATGGGTTCCAATGAGCAGTTCTTC
>-|-|TRBJ1-5|TRBV20-1
CSAEGSTDNQPQHF
TGCAGTGCAGAAGGGTCGACAGACAATCAGCCCCAGCATTTT
>-|few|TRBJ1-6|TRBV7-9
CASSFGRLNSPLHF
TGTGCCAGCAGTTTCGGACGGCTAAATTCACCCCTCCACTTT